This T cell receptor (beta chain) came from a study of shared clonotypes between healthy human individuals. There are 12 residues in the CDR3. V shed 2 bases and J shed 7 bases, with 8 bases lying between them. From germline, CDR1 is KGHSH and CDR2 LQKENI. Clones were read by immunoSEQ multiplex PCR, and TCRdb kept only the in-frame ones, dropping some. This repertoire shows about 1 million clones, about 70% found once; its top ten account for approximately 1.5%. This TCR came from a young man in good health. This chain uses TRBV18 with TRBJ1-1, with a tentative D call TRBD1 (6 bases). Sequencing was performed on memory CD4+ T cells sorted from blood. Described subset: CD45RA-negative fraction. The CDR3 nucleotides are TGTGCCAGCTCACCAAGGGACATTGAAGCTTTCTTT. Its protein is CASSPRDIEAFF. Full variable domain (remainder filled in from reference TRBV18 and TRBJ1-1): NAGVMQNPRHLVRRRGQEARLRCSPMKGHSHVYWYRQLPEEGLKFMVYLQKENIIDESGMPKERFSAEFPKEGPSILRIQQVVRGDSAAYFCASSPRDIEAFFGQGTRLTVV.